This entry is about one T cell receptor (beta chain). TCRdb keeps only in-frame clones here, not all; method: immunoSEQ multiplex PCR. Among more than 30,000 clones listed, about 90% were seen once. All trial patients relapsed after autologous stem cell transplantation. This entry belongs to a study of PD-1 blockade in classical Hodgkin lymphoma. This CDR3 contains 14 residues. Trimming removed 1 base at V and 7 bases at J, with 11 bases between. The germline gives CDR1 SEHNR, CDR2 FQNEAQ (reference sequence). The clonotype comes from a human donor with classical Hodgkin lymphoma. The starting material was peripheral blood mononuclear cells (PBMCs), obtained before the second cycle of nivolumab. V usage is TRBV7-9 and J usage is TRBJ2-1; D unresolved. The CDR3 here is CASSLVVAENEQFF. CDR3 nucleotide sequence: TGTGCCAGCAGCTTAGTGGTGGCAGAGAATGAGCAGTTCTTC.